This TCR beta chain emerged from a study of T cell clonotyping in hematopoietic cell transplantation. Assay: immunoSEQ multiplex PCR; the TCRdb copy retains only in-frame clones and omits some. The sample includes approximately 16,000 clones, 70% to 90% of them seen just once. Note on this clone: As yet, its antigen is unknown.

Study results and limitations: At the given depth, recipient repertoires were over 95% de novo clonotypes. After transplant, recipient diversity fell while pathologically expanded clonotypes grew through day 180. Cells were unsorted, so CD4 and CD8 contributions were not separated.

The CDR3 sequence is 14 residues long. Germline loops: CDR1 MDHEN, CDR2 SYDVKM. V was shortened by 7 bases and J by 5 bases, with 18 bases between the two germline ends. This TCR derives from a middle-aged woman in good health. Some clones in this sample may be carry-over from other donors' samples. This rearrangement joins TRBV28 to TRBJ2-7, with TRBD1 as a possible D gene (5 bases). The sequenced sample was peripheral blood mononuclear cells. For the CDR3, the DNA is TGTGCCAGCAACCCCCTCGCAGGGATCAACGAGCAGTACTTC. It specifies CASNPLAGINEQYF.